A single sample gave rise to the 18 T cell receptor beta chains below, sequenced in a study of T-cell reconstitution after alpha-beta-depleted transplantation in children listed by TCRdb under 2016. What this sample's treatment or condition label stands for: allogeneic hematopoietic cell transplantation with graft depleted of TCRalphabeta T cells and CD19 B cells. The library was built by means of PCR. Sequencing relied on an Illumina HiSeq 2500. Molecular barcoding was employed in the preparation of TCR libraries, with unique molecular identifiers being used to normalize TCRbeta repertoire quantification. In TCRdb, the public reads were trimmed at Q25 with fastp and aligned with MiXCR, with productive beta chains retained. Merged by CDR3 protein, the rows form single entries marked with the most common genes and DNA. The sample table shows 200,000 or so distinct CDR3 sequences, and 5% to 6.5% are seen once. 4.5% to 5.5% of the sample is in the top ten clones.

The sequencing used PBMCs, collected before TCRalphabeta/CD19-depleted stem cell transplant. Receptor source: a girl younger than two with combined immunodeficiency, due to receive a stem cell transplant.

This clonotype has ten or more counts. This chain connects TRBV12-3 or TRBV12-4 to TRBJ1-1, with D possibly matching TRBD1 (6 bases). CDR3 length equals 14 residues. V was pared by 5 bases and J by 3 bases, with 13 bases between. The CDR3 region has the DNA TGTGCCAGCAGTCAAACAGGGAGCGACACTGAAGCTTTCTTT. Translating gives CASSQTGSDTEAFF.

This clonotype was seen ten or more times. This sequence joins TRBV12-3 or TRBV12-4 and TRBJ2-7; 12 nucleotides align to TRBD2. V gave up 5 bases and J gave up 5 bases; unmatched junction bases: 10. The CDR3 is made up of 16 amino acids. The DNA for the CDR3 is TGTGCCAGCAGTCCCCTACTAGCGGGGGGTAGGAACGAGCAGTACTTC. This encodes CASSPLLAGGRNEQYF.

Ten or more counts support this clonotype. J is TRBJ2-2 and V is TRBV11-3; D not certain. Germline V CDR1 and CDR2: SGHNT, YENEEA. The V gene lost 2 bases and the J gene lost 2 bases, with 9 bases spanning the gap. CDR3 length: 15 amino acids. In DNA form, the CDR3 reads TGTGCCAGCAGCTTAATGGGAATTAACACCGGGGAGCTGTTTTTT. This sequence encodes CASSLMGINTGELFF. The whole variable domain, filled in from reference TRBV11-3 and TRBJ2-2, reads EAGVVQSPRYKIIEKKQPVAFWCNPISGHNTLYWYLQNLGQGPELLIRYENEEAVDDSQLPKDRFSAERLKGVDSTLKIQPAELGDSAVYLCASSLMGINTGELFFGEGSRLTVL.

This clonotype was found many times. The V call is TRBV29-1, the J call TRBJ2-1, with 10 bases fitting TRBD1. J lost 8 bases, V lost 4 bases, and 8 bases had no gene match. Germline-derived CDR1 and CDR2 are SQVTM and ANQGSEA. The CDR3 spans 14 residues. The CDR3 protein is CSVAGQGGLDEQFF. The CDR3 DNA follows: TGCAGCGTTGCCGGACAGGGGGGCCTCGATGAGCAGTTCTTC.

This clonotype was counted many times. The genes are TRBV7-9 and TRBJ2-3; 13 nucleotides line up with TRBD2. Germline V gene sequence: CDR1 SEHNR, CDR2 FQNEAQ (reference sequence). Losses at the gene ends were 6 bases for V and 3 bases for J; bases not matched to a gene: 3. The CDR3 runs 15 residues. Here the CDR3 reads CASRLAGGSTDTQYF. CDR3 nucleotides: TGTGCCAGCAGACTAGCGGGGGGGTCTACAGATACGCAGTATTTT. The variable domain in full, completed from reference TRBV7-9 and TRBJ2-3, reads DTGVSQNPRHKITKRGQNVTFRCDPISEHNRLYWYRQTLGQGPEFLTYFQNEAQLEKSRLLSDRFSAERPKGSFSTLEIQRTEQGDSAMYLCASRLAGGSTDTQYFGPGTRLTVL.

The chain combines TRBV4-3 with TRBJ1-4, with D perhaps TRBD1 (5 bases). Germline V CDR1 and CDR2: LGHNA, YSLEER. This CDR3 has 17 residues. The V and J ends lost 0 bases and 4 bases respectively, with 15 bases between them. The CDR3 protein is CASSQEIRGAINEKLFF. The CDR3 nucleotides read TGCGCCAGCAGCCAAGAAATCCGGGGCGCCATTAATGAAAAACTGTTTTTT.

In its sample, this clonotype was seen many times. The rearrangement links TRBV15 to TRBJ1-4, with D perhaps TRBD1 (5 bases). Germline assignment: CDR1 LNHNV and CDR2 YYDKDF (reference sequence). The CDR3 runs to 16 residues. Trimming shortened V by 0 bases and J by 5 bases, and 13 bases separated the two germline ends. The CDR3 DNA sequence: TGTGCCACCAGCAGAGAACCGGCGGGGACCAATGAAAAACTGTTTTTT. Its protein product is CATSREPAGTNEKLFF.

The table lists this clonotype with many counts. The chain joins TRBV6-5 to TRBJ2-3, with D hard to call. Per the germline V gene, CDR1 is MNHEY and CDR2 is SVGAGI. Trimming pared 1 base from V and 2 bases from J, leaving 7 bases between. The CDR3 is 14 amino acids. The CDR3 loop is CASSYFRATDTQYF. CDR3 DNA sequence: TGTGCCAGCAGTTACTTTCGGGCCACAGATACGCAGTATTTT.

This clonotype was found many times. The CDR3 DNA sequence: TGTGCCAGCAGTGTACAGGGAATAAAACGCGTAGCTTTCTTT. This encodes CASSVQGIKRVAFF. The chain employs TRBV6-1 and TRBJ1-1; D is possibly TRBD1 (6 bases). This CDR3 is 14 amino acids long. Trimming shortened V by 4 bases and J by 10 bases, and 19 bases separated the two germline ends. The V gene's germline CDR1 is MNHNS and CDR2 SASEGT.

This clonotype was found many times. The chain has TRBV20-1 and TRBJ2-1, with D perhaps matching TRBD2 (5 bases). V dropped 3 bases and J dropped 6 bases, with 18 bases sitting between them. The germline V gene encodes CDR1 DFQATT and CDR2 SNEGSKA (reference sequence). The CDR3 consists of 15 residues. CDR3 coding DNA: TGCAGTGCTAGGGAAGCTAGCTTCCCCATCAATGAGCAGTTCTTC. Its protein product is CSAREASFPINEQFF.

This clonotype was seen more than once but under ten times. The chain uses TRBV20-1 and TRBJ1-6; D is undetermined. Germline CDR1 and CDR2: DFQATT and SNEGSKA (reference sequence). The CDR3 is 13 residues long. The V and J ends lost 6 bases and 9 bases respectively, with 15 bases between them. CDR3 in amino acids: CSAPDGSGSPLHF. Written as DNA, the CDR3 is TGCAGTGCACCGGACGGGTCTGGTTCACCCCTCCACTTT.

On this clonotype: A much bigger clone sits one base away, suggesting this may be a read error. V and J are TRBV9 and TRBJ2-5; TRBD1 might be the D (7 bases). The V gene's germline CDR1 is SGDLS and CDR2 YYNGEE. The CDR3 runs to 15 residues. The CDR3 DNA is TGTGTCAGCAGCGTAGGGGGCCTAGCGCTCGAGACCCAGTACTTC. It encodes CVSSVGGLALETQYF.

V usage is TRBV5-1 and J usage is TRBJ1-2; a possible D gene is TRBD1 (6 bases). V dropped 1 base and J dropped 0 bases, with 22 bases sitting between them. From germline, CDR1 is SGHRS and CDR2 YFSETQ. The CDR3 is 19 amino acids. CDR3 nucleotide sequence: TGCGCCAGCAGCTTGAAGGGCCCCCGGACAGTTCCGACTAACTATGGCTACACCTTC. This codes for CASSLKGPRTVPTNYGYTF.

This clonotype was found many times. V usage is TRBV29-1 and J usage is TRBJ2-1; 7 positions agree with TRBD2. The CDR3 contains 12 residues. Germline V CDR1 and CDR2: SQVTM, ANQGSEA. V shed 5 bases and J 7 bases; nucleotides not matched to a gene: 5. The CDR3 region is CSVRRAGNEQFF. The CDR3 region has the DNA TGCAGCGTTCGAAGAGCGGGAAATGAGCAGTTCTTC.

On this clonotype itself: Just one base apart from a much larger clone, this may be a read error. The conserved phenylalanine or tryptophan normally closing the CDR3 is absent here, so this likely arose from a read error. The chain carries TRBV7-2 and TRBJ1-2, with 10 nucleotides matching TRBD1. This CDR3 is 17 amino acids long. Germline assignment: CDR1 SGHTA and CDR2 FQGNSA. Trimming at V came to 4 bases and at J to 6 bases, leaving 14 bases not matched to a gene. CDR3 protein: CASSSDSGTGADNGYTY. CDR3 DNA: TGTGCCAGCAGCTCTGATTCCGGGACAGGGGCAGATAATGGCTACACCTAC.

This clonotype has a count of ten or more. The J gene is TRBJ2-1, the V gene TRBV4-3, with D perhaps matching TRBD1 or TRBD2 (5 bases each). The CDR3 runs 15 residues. The germline gives CDR1 LGHNA, CDR2 YSLEER. V was clipped by 0 bases and J by 10 bases, with 16 bases between them. CDR3 region: CASSQDLGAEGEQFF. Written as DNA, the CDR3 is TGCGCCAGCAGCCAAGATCTCGGGGCAGAAGGAGAGCAGTTCTTC.

This clonotype appeared many times. The genes are TRBV12-3 or TRBV12-4 and TRBJ2-5; TRBD2 matches 14 bases. Trimming took 5 bases from V and 5 from J; bases not matched to a gene: 13. This CDR3 region has 18 residues. Here the CDR3 reads CASSRPRTSGGLEETQYF. In DNA, the CDR3 is TGTGCCAGCAGTCGTCCCCGGACTAGCGGGGGGCTCGAGGAGACCCAGTACTTC.

This clonotype was recorded many times. The rearrangement links TRBV19 to TRBJ1-5; D not certain. Germline V gives CDR1 LNHDA, CDR2 SQIVND (reference sequence). V was cut by 3 bases and J by 1 base, with 19 bases left in between. The CDR3 loop spans 18 amino acids. The CDR3 region has the DNA TGTGCCAGTAGTATGGATGGACGCCTGGGAGGGAGCAATCAGCCCCAGCATTTT. It encodes CASSMDGRLGGSNQPQHF.